Below, 5 T cell receptor beta chains from the same sample are listed, as sequenced in a study of regulatory T cells in long-lasting Graves disease. Described time point: newly diagnosed GD, antithyroid drugs for less than 3 months. Extracted PBMC RNA gave rise to the TCR library. Arm-PCR of CDR3 regions and iRepertoire HTBI primers were the basis on which TCR beta libraries were built. TCRdb passed the multiplex PCR reads through MiXCR, listing each CDR3 protein once. The profile shows 450,000 to 500,000 distinct CDR3 sequences, around 15% of them singletons. These same data were also listed under a study on T cells in Graves' hyperthyroidism and ophthalmopathy.

The material was peripheral blood mononuclear cells (PBMCs), obtained at new diagnosis, from a patient treated with antithyroid drugs. These receptors were obtained from a man aged 35 to 55 with Graves disease.

This chain connects TRBV9 to TRBJ1-3; 7 bases are shared with TRBD1. Germline assignment: CDR1 SGDLS and CDR2 YYNGEE. CDR3 size: 14 residues. The junction had 4 bases not matched to a gene; V was cut back by 4 bases and J by 3 bases. The CDR3 DNA follows: TGTGCCAGCAGCAATTCAGGGGGTGGAAACACCATATATTTT. Encoded protein: CASSNSGGGNTIYF.

This clonotype was detected ten times or more. The chain links TRBV30 to TRBJ2-3, with D tentatively TRBD2 (5 bases). Germline V gene sequence: CDR1 GTSNPN, CDR2 SVGIG (reference sequence). The CDR3 is 13 amino acids. V lost 6 bases and J lost 2, with 12 bases in between. This chain's CDR3 is CACSAGYTDTQYF. DNA of the CDR3: TGTGCCTGTAGCGCCGGTTACACAGATACGCAGTATTTT.

This clonotype was recorded at least ten times. The chain has TRBV5-1 and TRBJ1-6, with D possibly being TRBD1 (5 bases). V gave up 4 bases and J gave up 3 bases, with 17 bases separating them. The CDR3 has 17 residues. The V gene's germline CDR1 is SGHRS and CDR2 YFSETQ. The CDR3 is CASSPGLTGLYNSPLHF. CDR3 nucleotides: TGCGCCAGCAGCCCCGGCCTGACGGGACTCTATAATTCACCCCTCCACTTT.

V is TRBV30 and J is TRBJ1-1; the D gene is possibly TRBD1 (5 bases). This CDR3 contains 12 residues. Germline CDR1 GTSNPN, CDR2 SVGIG (reference sequence). Trimming pared 3 bases from V and 4 bases from J, leaving 9 bases between. Written as DNA, the CDR3 is TGTGCCTGGAGCGCGGACACCACTGAAGCTTTCTTT. Translating gives CAWSADTTEAFF.

This clonotype has ten or more counts. The V call is TRBV28, the J call TRBJ1-6, with a possible D match to TRBD1 (5 bases). Trimming removed 6 bases at V and 8 bases at J, with 14 bases between. Germline-derived CDR1 and CDR2 are MDHEN and SYDVKM. CDR3 length: 14 residues. Written as DNA, the CDR3 is TGTGCCAGCAGGTCCAGGGTTTTGGATTCACCCCTCCACTTT. Its protein product is CASRSRVLDSPLHF.